This TCR beta chain comes out of a study of patients and donors after allogeneic stem cell transplantation. TCRdb processed the RT-PCR reads anew with MiXCR; each CDR3 protein has one entry. This sample has some 960,000 distinct CDR3 sequences, with roughly 18% found just once. The CDR3 totals 12 residues. CDR1 is SGHTA, CDR2 FQGNSA, per germline. J gave up 6 bases and V 5 bases, and 2 bases lay outside the gene matches. The sequenced sample consisted of blood, either unsorted or a sorted T cell fraction (not recorded which). This clonotype was sampled from a human donor who was either an allogeneic HSCT recipient or a stem cell or donor lymphocyte infusion donor (not recorded which). It is not recorded whose cells these are; they may come from a transplant donor. This chain connects TRBV7-2 to TRBJ2-3; 7 bases line up with TRBD1. The CDR3 DNA follows: TGTGCCAGCAGCATACAGGGGGATACGCAGTATTTT. This gives the protein CASSIQGDTQYF. Supplemented by reference TRBV7-2 and TRBJ2-3, the full variable domain reads GAGVSQSPSNKVTEKGKDVELRCDPISGHTALYWYRQSLGQGLEFLIYFQGNSAPDKSGLPSDRFSAERTGGSVSTLTIQRTQQEDSAVYLCASSIQGDTQYFGPGTRLTVL.